Each of the 20 T cell receptor beta chains below was sequenced from the same sample in a study of Ad26.COV2.S vaccination and SARS-CoV-2 variants. Sample treatment: 19 received Ad26.COV2.S at low or high dose, single or two shots; roughly five received placebo; per-sample allocation not given. After the first vaccine or placebo injection, samples were drawn on day 63. TCRdb's copy holds only in-frame clones and misses some; the assay was immunoSEQ multiplex PCR. Of about 250,000 clones in the sample, 70% to 90% were seen once. Specimen: peripheral blood, collected in a trial of Ad26.COV2.S vaccine versus placebo. These receptors all stem from a person aged 18 to 65 who received the Ad26.COV2.S COVID-19 vaccine or a placebo.

The table lists this clone with a count of one. This sequence joins TRBV4-1 and TRBJ2-2; 8 bases are shared with TRBD2. This CDR3 is built from 14 residues. J gave up 8 bases and V 8 bases, and 10 bases lay outside the gene matches. CDR1 and CDR2 from the germline V gene are MGHRA and YSYEKL. The CDR3 protein is CASFPGGPPGELFF. The CDR3 nucleotides are TGCGCCAGCTTTCCGGGAGGGCCCCCGGGGGAGCTGTTTTTT.

V usage is TRBV6-2 or TRBV6-3 and J usage is TRBJ1-6, with 7 bases identical to TRBD1. Germline V gives CDR1 MNHEY, CDR2 SVGEGT. J gave up 4 bases and V 2 bases, and 5 bases lay outside the gene matches. CDR3 length: 16 amino acids. The CDR3 bases are TGTGCCAGCAGTTACGTCGGGACAGCTTATAATTCACCCCTCCACTTT. Amino acid sequence: CASSYVGTAYNSPLHF.

This clone was picked up a small number of times. V is TRBV5-1 and J is TRBJ2-7; 7 nucleotides match TRBD1. The CDR3 runs to 14 residues. V shed 3 bases, J shed 0 bases, and the junction held 3 bases outside the gene matches. Germline loops: CDR1 SGHRS, CDR2 YFSETQ. The CDR3 nucleotides read TGCGCCAGCAGCTCTGGGACAGCCTCCTACGAGCAGTACTTC. Translation gives CASSSGTASYEQYF.

V usage is TRBV7-9 and J usage is TRBJ2-1; tentative D call: TRBD1 (7 bases). Germline V gene data show CDR1 as SEHNR and CDR2 as FQNEAQ (reference sequence). V lost 6 bases to trimming and J lost 4 bases, with 16 bases between them. The CDR3 loop spans 15 amino acids. The CDR3 nucleotides read TGTGCCAGCAGGACCGCGGGACAGTTATACAATGAGCAGTTCTTC. As protein: CASRTAGQLYNEQFF.

The J gene is TRBJ2-3, the V gene TRBV6-2 or TRBV6-3, with D unresolved. The CDR3 runs 11 residues. Germline CDR1 and CDR2: MNHEY and SVGEGT. Trimming left V 5 bases short and J 11 bases short, with 11 bases between. The CDR3 protein is CASSLRKGQYF. CDR3 DNA sequence: TGTGCCAGCAGTCTACGGAAGGGGCAGTATTTT.

In this sample, this clone turned up once. The CDR3 DNA sequence: TGCGCCAGCAGCCATAGGGACGGAGAGCGGGGGACCTACGAGCAGTACTTC. This sequence encodes CASSHRDGERGTYEQYF. The chain is built from TRBV4-3 and TRBJ2-7; 8 nucleotides line up with TRBD2. Germline CDR1 LGHNA, CDR2 YSLEER. The CDR3 is 17 amino acids. With 3 bases clipped from V and 2 bases from J, the junction kept 12 bases outside the gene matches.

This clone was observed once. The rearrangement joins TRBV10-3 to TRBJ1-1; the D gene is possibly TRBD1 (6 bases). V was pared by 7 bases and J by 0 bases, with 12 bases between. CDR1 and CDR2 from the germline V gene are ENHRY and SYGVKD. CDR3 length: 14 residues. This CDR3 is CAITQGQMNTEAFF. The DNA for the CDR3 is TGTGCCATCACCCAAGGACAGATGAACACTGAAGCTTTCTTT.

The chain has TRBV12-3 or TRBV12-4 and TRBJ1-2, with 7 bases that match TRBD1. The CDR3 has 12 amino acids. Trimming took 6 bases from V and 2 from J; bases not matched to a gene: 0. The CDR3 loop reads CASRDRNYGYTF. The CDR3 DNA reads as TGTGCCAGCAGGGACAGGAACTATGGCTACACCTTC.

The chain joins TRBV2 to TRBJ1-5; D unclear. V lost 5 bases, J lost 6 bases, and 8 bases lay in between. This CDR3 comprises 12 residues. Germline CDR1 reads SNHLY; CDR2 reads FYNNEI. This CDR3 is CASSLGPQPQHF. The CDR3 bases are TGTGCCAGCAGTCTCGGTCCTCAGCCCCAGCATTTT. The full variable domain, its missing parts supplied by reference TRBV2 and TRBJ1-5, is EPEVTQTPSHQVTQMGQEVILRCVPISNHLYFYWYRQILGQKVEFLVSFYNNEISEKSEIFDDQFSVERPDGSNFTLKIRSTKLEDSAMYFCASSLGPQPQHFGDGTRLSIL.

This chain connects TRBV27 to TRBJ1-6; D is unresolved. V gave up 6 bases and J gave up 0 bases, with 9 bases separating them. The CDR3 loop spans 15 amino acids. Germline CDR1 MNHEY, CDR2 SMNVEV (reference sequence). The DNA of the CDR3 is TGTGCCAGCAGATCCGGGAACTCCTATAATTCACCCCTCCACTTT. It encodes CASRSGNSYNSPLHF.

J is TRBJ2-5 and V is TRBV29-1; the match to TRBD1 covers 9 bases. Trimming took 4 bases from V and 5 from J; bases not matched to a gene: 14. Germline V lookup: CDR1 SQVTM, CDR2 ANQGSEA. CDR3 length: 16 residues. The CDR3 nucleotides read TGCAGCGTTGCGCCGGGACAGGGTGAGGTGTTGGAGACCCAGTACTTC. It codes for CSVAPGQGEVLETQYF.

The sample holds one count of this clone. Relative to the germline gene, one junction end is altered; a read error may explain this. The J gene is TRBJ2-2, the V gene TRBV15, with TRBD2 as a possible D gene (5 bases). Germline lookup yields CDR1 LNHNV and CDR2 YYDKDF (reference sequence). This CDR3 is 15 amino acids long. The CDR3 spells CATRRGLTNTGELFF. DNA for the CDR3: TGTGCCACCAGGAGAGGGCTAACCAACACCGGGGAGCTGTTTTTT.

The CDR3 DNA is TGTGCCAGTAATCCAGGGCGCGCCACTAATGAAAAACTGTTTTTT. Its translation is CASNPGRATNEKLFF. This chain connects TRBV19 to TRBJ1-4; tentatively, D is TRBD1 (5 bases). The CDR3 extends over 15 amino acids. CDR1 and CDR2 (germline): LNHDA, SQIVND (reference sequence). The V gene lost 7 bases and the J gene lost 2 bases, with 14 bases spanning the gap.

The chain joins TRBV6-5 to TRBJ1-5; the D gene is possibly TRBD1 (5 bases). This CDR3 has 14 amino acids. Per germline, CDR1 MNHEY and CDR2 SVGAGI. With 6 bases removed from V and 7 bases from J, the gap between germline ends came to 16 bases. The CDR3 here is CASRAWGEGQPQHF. The CDR3 DNA reads as TGTGCCAGCAGGGCTTGGGGGGAAGGACAGCCCCAGCATTTT.

The chain couples TRBV20-1 to TRBJ1-2; possibly TRBD1 for D (5 bases). V lost 7 bases, J lost 4 bases, and 10 bases lay in between. This CDR3 has 11 amino acids. The germline V gene encodes CDR1 DFQATT and CDR2 SNEGSKA (reference sequence). The CDR3 nucleotides read TGCAGTGTCCCACAGGTCTATGGCTACACCTTC. The encoded protein is CSVPQVYGYTF.

This clone was counted between two and nine times. V gene TRBV5-5 combines with J gene TRBJ1-3; the D gene is possibly TRBD1 (6 bases). The germline CDR1 and CDR2 sequences are SGHKS and YYEKEE (reference sequence). The CDR3 runs 14 residues. V lost 0 bases, J lost 3 bases, and 7 bases lay in between. CDR3 coding DNA: TGTGCCAGCAGCTTGGGGGACAATGGAAACACCATATATTTT. Residues: CASSLGDNGNTIYF.

This rearrangement joins TRBV3-1 (or the pseudogene TRBV3-2) to TRBJ2-1; 7 bases are shared with TRBD1. With V trimmed by 1 base and J by 9 bases, 6 bases remained unmatched. Germline-derived CDR1 and CDR2 are LGHDT and YNNKEL (reference sequence). The CDR3 spans 14 residues. For the CDR3, the DNA is TGTGCCAGCAGCCAAGCCTACAGGGGAAGTGAGCAGTTCTTC. Its protein product is CASSQAYRGSEQFF.

The V gene is TRBV19, the J gene TRBJ2-3; D is unresolved. V was cut by 4 bases and J by 6 bases, with 14 bases left in between. Germline CDR1 LNHDA, CDR2 SQIVND (reference sequence). The CDR3 runs 14 residues. The CDR3 here is CASSSRRQADTQYF. For the CDR3, the DNA is TGTGCCAGTAGTAGCAGGCGGCAAGCTGATACGCAGTATTTT. The complete variable domain, with remaining parts taken from reference TRBV19 and TRBJ2-3, reads DGGITQSPKYLFRKEGQNVTLSCEQNLNHDAMYWYRQDPGQGLRLIYYSQIVNDFQKGDIAEGYSVSREKKESFPLTVTSAQKNPTAFYLCASSSRRQADTQYFGPGTRLTVL.

This rearrangement joins TRBV3-1 (or the pseudogene TRBV3-2) to TRBJ2-1; maybe TRBD1 (5 bases). The CDR3 length is 14 residues. Trimming took 2 bases from V and 5 from J, leaving 10 bases between them. Germline V lookup: CDR1 LGHDT, CDR2 YNNKEL (reference sequence). The CDR3 nucleotides are TGTGCCAGCAGCCAAAGGGGCCTGAACAATGAGCAGTTCTTC. Protein sequence: CASSQRGLNNEQFF.

The V call is TRBV6-5, the J call TRBJ1-2, with 11 bases lining up with TRBD1. V shed 6 bases and J 5 bases; nucleotides not matched to a gene: 8. Germline loops: CDR1 MNHEY, CDR2 SVGAGI. The CDR3 extends over 15 amino acids. The CDR3 loop is CASSPRTGGRYGYTF. The CDR3 nucleotides are TGTGCCAGCAGCCCCCGGACAGGGGGCAGGTATGGCTACACCTTC.